Below, 8 T cell receptor beta chains from the same sample are listed, as sequenced in a study of CD8 T cells in ankylosing spondylitis. Findings and limits, study-wide: Made up of about eight highly homologous variants, a TCR beta motif appeared characteristic of ankylosing spondylitis blood.

Antigen specificity for these receptors is unknown. TCRdb analysed the 5' RACE reads with MiXCR anew, one entry per CDR3 protein. The repertoire holds around 390,000 distinct CDR3 sequences, with around 24% as singletons. Sequencing was carried out using blood, either unsorted or a sorted T cell fraction (not recorded which). Every receptor here comes from a male donor with ankylosing spondylitis.

The V and J genes are TRBV20-1 and TRBJ1-1; maybe TRBD1 (5 bases). Germline V gene lookup returns CDR1 DFQATT and CDR2 SNEGSKA (reference sequence). Trimming took 1 base from V and 12 from J, leaving 15 bases between them. The CDR3 runs to 12 residues. CDR3 amino acids: CSARGPLGETFF. The CDR3 DNA is TGCAGTGCTAGAGGGCCCCTGGGGGAAACTTTCTTT.

The chain employs TRBV6-5 and TRBJ2-3; 7 bases line up with TRBD1. The CDR3 contains 15 residues. V dropped 2 bases and J dropped 2; count of bases not matched to a gene: 4. CDR1 MNHEY and CDR2 SVGAGI come from the germline V gene. CDR3 region: CASSYRTGNTDTQYF. DNA for the CDR3: TGTGCCAGCAGTTACCGGACAGGTAACACAGATACGCAGTATTTT.

The V call is TRBV2, the J call TRBJ1-6; D unclear. Trimming cost V 6 bases and J 6 bases, with 9 bases left between them. From germline, CDR1 is SNHLY and CDR2 FYNNEI. The CDR3 extends over 13 amino acids. CDR3: CASRVLSNSPLHF. The CDR3, as DNA: TGTGCCAGCAGGGTACTCAGTAATTCACCCCTCCACTTT. The whole variable domain, filled in from reference TRBV2 and TRBJ1-6, reads EPEVTQTPSHQVTQMGQEVILRCVPISNHLYFYWYRQILGQKVEFLVSFYNNEISEKSEIFDDQFSVERPDGSNFTLKIRSTKLEDSAMYFCASRVLSNSPLHFGNGTRLTVT.

The chain employs TRBV29-1 and TRBJ2-7; 10 nucleotides agree with TRBD1. Looked up from germline, CDR1 is SQVTM and CDR2 is ANQGSEA. J lost 0 bases, V lost 6 bases, and 2 bases had no gene match. The CDR3 has 13 residues. This chain's CDR3 is CSVGTGVSYEQYF. CDR3 sequence (DNA): TGCAGCGTAGGGACAGGGGTCTCCTACGAGCAGTACTTC.

This clonotype appeared a few times. The J gene is TRBJ2-3, the V gene TRBV7-9; TRBD1 aligns across 9 bases. The CDR3 sequence is 16 residues long. The germline V gene has CDR1 SEHNR and CDR2 FQNEAQ (reference sequence). Trimming removed 6 bases from V and 7 bases from J; junction bases left unmatched: 14. Here the CDR3 reads CASSFSGTGSSNTQYF. The CDR3 nucleotides are TGTGCCAGCAGTTTCAGCGGGACAGGGTCCTCAAATACGCAGTATTTT.

In its sample, this clonotype was seen a few times. The rearrangement joins TRBV5-1 to TRBJ2-2; 10 nucleotides align to TRBD2. V lost 2 bases to trimming and J lost 0 bases; unmatched junction nucleotides: 4. This CDR3 is built from 17 residues. The germline CDR1 and CDR2 sequences are SGHRS and YFSETQ. CDR3 nucleotide sequence: TGCGCCAGCAGCTTCCTAGCGGGAGAAGCGAACACCGGGGAGCTGTTTTTT. This gives the protein CASSFLAGEANTGELFF.

This chain uses TRBV29-1 with TRBJ2-7, with D maybe TRBD2 (5 bases). Germline values: CDR1 SQVTM, CDR2 ANQGSEA. V was clipped by 0 bases and J by 5 bases, with 17 bases between them. The CDR3 length is 15 residues. The CDR3: CSVEEGTGLIHEQYF. CDR3 DNA: TGCAGCGTTGAAGAGGGCACGGGATTGATCCACGAGCAGTACTTC.

This clonotype has more than one count but fewer than ten. This chain links TRBV11-2 with TRBJ2-7, with TRBD2 matching 8 bases. Losses at the gene ends were 3 bases for V and 1 base for J; bases not matched to a gene: 14. The germline gives CDR1 SGHAT, CDR2 FQNNGV. The CDR3 has 18 residues. In DNA, the CDR3 is TGTGCCAGCAGCTTCACGGCGGACGGCGGGAGGCTTTCCTACGAGCAGTACTTC. Translating it yields CASSFTADGGRLSYEQYF.